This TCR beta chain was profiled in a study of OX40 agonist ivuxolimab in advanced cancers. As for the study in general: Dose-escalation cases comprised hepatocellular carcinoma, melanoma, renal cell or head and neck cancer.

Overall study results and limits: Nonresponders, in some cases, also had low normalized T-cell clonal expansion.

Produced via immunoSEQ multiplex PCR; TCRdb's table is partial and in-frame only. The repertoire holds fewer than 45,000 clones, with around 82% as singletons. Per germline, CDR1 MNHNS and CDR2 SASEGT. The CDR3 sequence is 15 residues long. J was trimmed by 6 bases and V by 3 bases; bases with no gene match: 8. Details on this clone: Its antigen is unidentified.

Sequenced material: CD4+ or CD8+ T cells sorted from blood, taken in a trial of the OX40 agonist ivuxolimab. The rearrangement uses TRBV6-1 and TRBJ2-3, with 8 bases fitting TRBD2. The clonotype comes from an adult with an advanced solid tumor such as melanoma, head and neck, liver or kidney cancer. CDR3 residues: CASSDPGLATDTQYF. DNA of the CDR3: TGTGCCAGCAGTGACCCCGGACTAGCAACGGATACGCAGTATTTT.